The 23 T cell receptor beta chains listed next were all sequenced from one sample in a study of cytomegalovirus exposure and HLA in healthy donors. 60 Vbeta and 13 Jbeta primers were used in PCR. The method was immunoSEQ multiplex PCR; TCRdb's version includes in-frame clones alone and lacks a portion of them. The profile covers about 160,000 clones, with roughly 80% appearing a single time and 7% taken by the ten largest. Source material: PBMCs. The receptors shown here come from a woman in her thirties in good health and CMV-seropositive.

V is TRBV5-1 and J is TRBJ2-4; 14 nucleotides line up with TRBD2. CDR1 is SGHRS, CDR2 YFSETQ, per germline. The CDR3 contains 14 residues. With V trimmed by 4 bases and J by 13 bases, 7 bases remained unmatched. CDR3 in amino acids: CASSERTSGGLQYF. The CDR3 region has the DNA TGCGCCAGCAGCGAGCGGACTAGCGGGGGGCTCCAGTACTTC. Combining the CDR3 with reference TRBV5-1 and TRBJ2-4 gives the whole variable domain KAGVTQTPRYLIKTRGQQVTLSCSPISGHRSVSWYQQTPGQGLQFLFEYFSETQRNKGNFPGRFSGRQFSNSRSEMNVSTLELGDSALYLCASSERTSGGLQYFGAGTRLSVL.

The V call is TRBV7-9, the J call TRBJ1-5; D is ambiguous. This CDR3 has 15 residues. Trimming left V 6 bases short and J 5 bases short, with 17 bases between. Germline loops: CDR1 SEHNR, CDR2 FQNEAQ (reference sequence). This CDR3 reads CASSLTSSGDQPQHF. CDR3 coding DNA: TGTGCCAGCAGTTTGACGTCAAGCGGGGATCAGCCCCAGCATTTT.

Here the CDR3 DNA reads TGCGCCAGCAGCTTGGCCTGGGGGGAGGATGGCTACACCTTC. The encoded protein is CASSLAWGEDGYTF. This sequence joins TRBV5-1 and TRBJ1-2; possible D gene TRBD1, 5 bases. Germline loops: CDR1 SGHRS, CDR2 YFSETQ. This CDR3 has 14 residues. The V gene lost 0 bases and the J gene lost 6 bases, with 12 bases spanning the gap.

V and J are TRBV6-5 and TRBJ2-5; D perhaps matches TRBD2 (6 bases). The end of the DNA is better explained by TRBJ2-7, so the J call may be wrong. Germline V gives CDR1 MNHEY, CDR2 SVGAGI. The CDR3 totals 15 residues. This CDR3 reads CASSYSGGTSYEQYF. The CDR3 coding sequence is TGTGCCAGCAGTTACTCCGGGGGAACCTCCTACGAGCAGTACTTC.

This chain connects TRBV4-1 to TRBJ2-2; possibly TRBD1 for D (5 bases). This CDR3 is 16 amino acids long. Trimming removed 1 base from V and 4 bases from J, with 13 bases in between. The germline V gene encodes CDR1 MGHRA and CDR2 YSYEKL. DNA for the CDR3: TGCGCCAGCAGCCAAGCTCCAGGGTTGAGCACCGGGGAGCTGTTTTTT. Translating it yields CASSQAPGLSTGELFF.

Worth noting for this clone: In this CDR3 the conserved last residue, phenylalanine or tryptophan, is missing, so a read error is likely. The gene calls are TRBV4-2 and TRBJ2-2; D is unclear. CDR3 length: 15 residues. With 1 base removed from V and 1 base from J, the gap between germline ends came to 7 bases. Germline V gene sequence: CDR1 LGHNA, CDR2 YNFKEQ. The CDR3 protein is CASSQAIVNTGELFV. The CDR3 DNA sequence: TGTGCCAGCAGCCAAGCCATCGTGAACACCGGGGAGCTGTTTGTT.

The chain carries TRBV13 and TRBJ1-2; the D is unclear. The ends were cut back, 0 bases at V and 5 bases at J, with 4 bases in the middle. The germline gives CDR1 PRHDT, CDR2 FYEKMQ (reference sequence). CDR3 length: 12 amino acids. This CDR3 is CASSLGQYGYTF. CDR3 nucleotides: TGTGCCAGCAGCTTAGGCCAGTATGGCTACACCTTC.

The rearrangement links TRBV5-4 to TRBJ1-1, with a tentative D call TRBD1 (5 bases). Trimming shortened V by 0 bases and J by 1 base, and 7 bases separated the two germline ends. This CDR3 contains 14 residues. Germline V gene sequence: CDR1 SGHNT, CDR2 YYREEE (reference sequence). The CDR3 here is CASSLVGGNTEAFF. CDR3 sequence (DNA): TGTGCCAGCAGCTTGGTCGGGGGGAACACTGAAGCTTTCTTT.

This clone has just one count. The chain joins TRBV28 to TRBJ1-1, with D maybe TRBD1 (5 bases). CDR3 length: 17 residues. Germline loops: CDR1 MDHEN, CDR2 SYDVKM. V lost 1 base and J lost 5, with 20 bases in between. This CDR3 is CASSLLMGRGSRTEAFF. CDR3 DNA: TGTGCCAGCAGTTTATTAATGGGGCGGGGGTCGAGGACTGAAGCTTTCTTT.

CDR3 sequence: CASSRSPQGWGYGYTF. The CDR3 DNA follows: TGTGCCAGCAGCCGCTCTCCCCAGGGCTGGGGCTATGGCTACACCTTC. V usage is TRBV7-2 and J usage is TRBJ1-2; D is perhaps TRBD1 (5 bases). Germline V CDR1 and CDR2: SGHTA, FQGNSA. CDR3 size: 16 residues. V lost 5 bases to trimming and J lost 4 bases, with 20 bases between them.

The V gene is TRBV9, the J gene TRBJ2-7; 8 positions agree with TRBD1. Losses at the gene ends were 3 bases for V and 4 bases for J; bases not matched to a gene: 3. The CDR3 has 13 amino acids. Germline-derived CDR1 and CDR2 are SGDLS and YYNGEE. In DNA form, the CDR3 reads TGTGCCAGCAGCGGCGACAGGGGTTACGAGCAGTACTTC. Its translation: CASSGDRGYEQYF.

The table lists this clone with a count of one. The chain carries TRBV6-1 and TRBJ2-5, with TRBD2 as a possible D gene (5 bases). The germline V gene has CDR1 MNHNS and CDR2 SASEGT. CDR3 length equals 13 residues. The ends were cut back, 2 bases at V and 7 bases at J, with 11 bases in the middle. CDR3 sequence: CASSETGLRTQYF. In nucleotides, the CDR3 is TGTGCCAGCAGTGAAACGGGGTTACGGACCCAGTACTTC.

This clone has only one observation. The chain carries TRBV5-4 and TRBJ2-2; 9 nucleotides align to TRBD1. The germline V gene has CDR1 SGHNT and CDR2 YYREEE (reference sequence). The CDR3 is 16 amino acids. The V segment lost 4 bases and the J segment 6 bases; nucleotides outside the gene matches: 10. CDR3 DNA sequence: TGTGCCAGCAGCCTACCGGGACAGGGATTCGCCGGGGAGCTGTTTTTT. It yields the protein CASSLPGQGFAGELFF.

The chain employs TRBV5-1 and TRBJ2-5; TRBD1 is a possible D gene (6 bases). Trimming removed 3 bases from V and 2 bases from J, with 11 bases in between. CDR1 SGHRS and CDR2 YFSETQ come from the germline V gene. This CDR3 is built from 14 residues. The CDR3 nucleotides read TGCGCCAGCAGCTGGACAGTCCGGCAAGAGACCCAGTACTTC. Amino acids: CASSWTVRQETQYF.

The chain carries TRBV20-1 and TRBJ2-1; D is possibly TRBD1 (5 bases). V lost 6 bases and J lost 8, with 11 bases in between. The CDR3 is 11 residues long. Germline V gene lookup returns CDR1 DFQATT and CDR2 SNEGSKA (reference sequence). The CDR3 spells CSAYLRDEQFF. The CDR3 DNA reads TGCAGTGCCTACCTCAGGGATGAGCAGTTCTTC.

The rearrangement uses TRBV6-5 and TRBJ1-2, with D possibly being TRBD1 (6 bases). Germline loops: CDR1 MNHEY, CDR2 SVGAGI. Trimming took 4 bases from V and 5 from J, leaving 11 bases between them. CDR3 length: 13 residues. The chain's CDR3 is CASSSRGSYGYTF. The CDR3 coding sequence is TGTGCCAGCAGTTCCAGGGGATCGTATGGCTACACCTTC.

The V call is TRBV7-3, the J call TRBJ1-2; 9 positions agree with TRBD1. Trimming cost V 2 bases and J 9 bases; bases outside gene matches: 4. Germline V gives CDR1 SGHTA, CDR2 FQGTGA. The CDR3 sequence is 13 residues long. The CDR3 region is CASSLSTGGSYTF. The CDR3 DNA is TGTGCCAGCAGCTTATCGACAGGGGGAAGCTACACCTTC.

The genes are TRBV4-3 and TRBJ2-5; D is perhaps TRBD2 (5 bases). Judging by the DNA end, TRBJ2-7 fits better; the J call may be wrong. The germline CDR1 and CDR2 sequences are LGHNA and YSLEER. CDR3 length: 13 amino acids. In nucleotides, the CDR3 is TGCGCCAGCAGCCCCAGGCGAGGGATCGAGCAGTACTTC. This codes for CASSPRRGIEQYF.

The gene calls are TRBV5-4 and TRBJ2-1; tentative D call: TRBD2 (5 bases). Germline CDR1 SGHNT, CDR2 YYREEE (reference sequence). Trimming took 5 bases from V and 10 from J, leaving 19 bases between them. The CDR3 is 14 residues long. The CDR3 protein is CASRAWESWVEQFF. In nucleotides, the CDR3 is TGTGCCAGCAGAGCTTGGGAGTCTTGGGTGGAGCAGTTCTTC.

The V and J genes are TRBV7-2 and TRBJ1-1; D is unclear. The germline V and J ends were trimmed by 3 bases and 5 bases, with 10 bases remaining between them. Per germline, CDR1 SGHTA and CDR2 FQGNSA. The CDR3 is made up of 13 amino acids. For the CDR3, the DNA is TGTGCCAGCAGCTTTGGAGTCCGGACTGAAGCTTTCTTT. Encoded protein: CASSFGVRTEAFF.

Written as DNA, the CDR3 is TGCGCCAGCAGCCAATTAGACAGGGACAATTCACCCCTCCACTTT. It codes for CASSQLDRDNSPLHF. The rearrangement uses TRBV4-1 and TRBJ1-6; 7 nucleotides match TRBD1. The CDR3 runs to 15 residues. V was pared by 2 bases and J by 7 bases, with 5 bases of the junction left unmatched. Germline V gene lookup returns CDR1 MGHRA and CDR2 YSYEKL.

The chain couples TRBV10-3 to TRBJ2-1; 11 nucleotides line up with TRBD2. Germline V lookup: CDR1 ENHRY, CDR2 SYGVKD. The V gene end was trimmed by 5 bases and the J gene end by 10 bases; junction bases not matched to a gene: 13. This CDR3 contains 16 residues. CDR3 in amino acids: CAISTTGTSGRPEQFF. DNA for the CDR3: TGTGCCATCAGTACGACCGGGACTAGCGGCCGACCGGAGCAGTTCTTC.

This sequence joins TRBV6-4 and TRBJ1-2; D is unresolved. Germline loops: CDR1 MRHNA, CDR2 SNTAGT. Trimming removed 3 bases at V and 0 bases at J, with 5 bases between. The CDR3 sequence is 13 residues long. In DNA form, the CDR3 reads TGTGCCAGCAGTGAACAGCCTAACTATGGCTACACCTTC. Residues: CASSEQPNYGYTF.